This T cell receptor beta chain was recovered during a study of shared clonotypes between healthy human individuals. In the study overall: With ages of 18 to 49, the donors were a couple of women and three men. Study observations and caveats: Exclusively blood specimens were collected; tissue repertoires likely differ.

The CDR3 has 15 amino acids. CDR1 and CDR2 from the germline V gene are MNHEY and SMNVEV (reference sequence). V was cut by 6 bases and J by 6 bases, with 17 bases left in between. The unsorted samples had approximately 90 million PBMCs used for genomic DNA. On this clone: Its matching antigen is unknown.

Here immunoSEQ multiplex PCR was the method, and the copy in TCRdb shows in-frame clones only, minus some. The table lists some 490,000 clones, over 70% of them singletons, with roughly an eighth in the top ten. This clonotype originated in a middle-aged woman in good health. Some clones in this sample may be carry-over from other donors' samples. Sample: PBMCs. J is TRBJ2-2 and V is TRBV27, with a tentative D call TRBD1 (5 bases). The CDR3, as DNA: TGTGCCAGCAGAACGTACAGGCCTGCACCCGGGGAGCTGTTTTTT. Encoded protein: CASRTYRPAPGELFF.